This entry lists 20 T cell receptor beta chains sequenced from one sample in a study of CD8 T cells in ankylosing spondylitis. Study observations and caveats: A motif of several highly homologous TCR beta variants was seen as apparently characteristic of ankylosing spondylitis blood.

In TCRdb, the 5' RACE reads were re-called with MiXCR into one record per CDR3 protein. The sample has some 840,000 distinct CDR3 sequences, 12% seen once. The antigens for these receptors are not known. Sequenced material: blood, either unsorted or a sorted T cell fraction (not recorded which). All receptors come from a male donor with ankylosing spondylitis.

J is TRBJ2-5 and V is TRBV20-1, with 8 positions matching TRBD2. V gave up 5 bases and J gave up 6 bases; unmatched junction bases: 8. The germline CDR1 and CDR2 sequences are DFQATT and SNEGSKA (reference sequence). The CDR3 length is 13 residues. CDR3 coding DNA: TGCAGTGCTTATCGGGGGGGGTTGAAGACCCAGTACTTC. It is translated as CSAYRGGLKTQYF.

The chain uses TRBV5-1 and TRBJ2-7; D gene unclear. Germline CDR1 reads SGHRS; CDR2 reads YFSETQ. V lost 7 bases and J lost 0, with 17 bases in between. The CDR3 loop spans 15 amino acids. CDR3 nucleotide sequence: TGCGCCAGCCGACAACGGGTCCCCCTCTCCTACGAGCAGTACTTC. Protein: CASRQRVPLSYEQYF.

This rearrangement joins TRBV15 to TRBJ1-5; 7 bases match TRBD1. The CDR3 runs 16 residues. Germline CDR1 reads LNHNV; CDR2 reads YYDKDF (reference sequence). J gave up 0 bases and V 5 bases, and 7 bases lay outside the gene matches. This chain's CDR3 is CATSVGTVDSNQPQHF. The CDR3 coding sequence is TGTGCCACCAGCGTTGGGACAGTCGATAGCAATCAGCCCCAGCATTTT.

This clonotype was picked up many times. At one boundary the junction diverges from the germline segment, which might be a read error. The CDR3 loop is CASSLGPKAYF. CDR3 coding DNA: TGTGCCAGCAGCCTAGGCCCCAAGGCCTACTTC. The gene calls are TRBV7-2 and TRBJ2-1; D ambiguous. There are 11 residues in the CDR3. Germline CDR1 reads SGHTA; CDR2 reads FQGNSA.

V usage is TRBV28 and J usage is TRBJ2-3, with D possibly TRBD1 on 5 matching bases. The CDR3 contains 14 residues. The germline gives CDR1 MDHEN, CDR2 SYDVKM. Trimming removed 10 bases at V and 2 bases at J, with 16 bases between. CDR3 nucleotides: TGTGCCATATGGGGCAGTGGAGTCACAGATACGCAGTATTTT. This encodes CAIWGSGVTDTQYF.

CDR3 bases: TGCAGTGCTACCAGTCTTGGACAGGGGGACCGCACCTACGAGCAGTACTTC. The encoded protein is CSATSLGQGDRTYEQYF. The rearrangement joins TRBV20-1 to TRBJ2-7, with TRBD1 matching 10 bases. This CDR3 is built from 17 residues. V was clipped by 4 bases and J by 2 bases; unmatched bases: 14. The germline V gene encodes CDR1 DFQATT and CDR2 SNEGSKA (reference sequence).

The chain links TRBV7-2 to TRBJ1-2, with unresolved D. The germline gives CDR1 SGHTA, CDR2 FQGNSA. This CDR3 is 15 amino acids long. Trimming shortened V by 3 bases and J by 4 bases, and 15 bases separated the two germline ends. The CDR3 sequence is CASSFPSLQSYGYTF. The CDR3 coding sequence is TGTGCCAGCAGCTTTCCCTCCCTACAGAGCTATGGCTACACCTTC.

In this sample, this clonotype turned up many times. This chain connects TRBV6-5 to TRBJ2-7; no clear D. The CDR3 has 15 amino acids. Trimming removed 4 bases from V and 0 bases from J, with 13 bases in between. Germline CDR1 MNHEY, CDR2 SVGAGI. The CDR3 loop is CASSFSYSLSYEQYF. The CDR3 DNA reads TGTGCCAGCAGTTTCAGTTACTCCCTCTCCTACGAGCAGTACTTC.

This clonotype was recorded a few times. The chain is built from TRBV10-3 and TRBJ2-7; tentative D call: TRBD2 (6 bases). Trimming cost V 6 bases and J 3 bases, with 15 bases left between them. The germline CDR1 and CDR2 sequences are ENHRY and SYGVKD. The CDR3 has 14 residues. This chain's CDR3 is CAIRAYGGNYEQYF. The CDR3 coding sequence is TGTGCCATCAGAGCATACGGGGGTAACTACGAGCAGTACTTC.

This chain joins TRBV15 and TRBJ1-5; D is ambiguous. The CDR3 spans 14 residues. Germline V gene data show CDR1 as LNHNV and CDR2 as YYDKDF (reference sequence). The germline V and J ends were trimmed by 5 bases and 6 bases, with 14 bases remaining between them. CDR3 loop: CATSAMWEGQPQHF. CDR3 DNA sequence: TGTGCCACCAGCGCGATGTGGGAGGGTCAGCCCCAGCATTTT.

This clonotype appeared many times. The rearrangement links TRBV20-1 to TRBJ2-1, with 8 bases aligning to TRBD2. Germline lookup yields CDR1 DFQATT and CDR2 SNEGSKA (reference sequence). V gave up 3 bases and J gave up 3 bases; unmatched junction bases: 4. This CDR3 spans 14 amino acids. CDR3 in amino acids: CSASGGANYNEQFF. The CDR3 DNA reads as TGCAGTGCTAGCGGGGGGGCGAACTACAATGAGCAGTTCTTC.

This clonotype was recorded at least ten times. CDR3 amino acids: CASSQDSDSGNRYF. The CDR3 DNA reads as TGCGCCAGCAGCCAAGATTCTGATTCCGGTAACCGGTACTTC. The chain couples TRBV4-3 to TRBJ2-5; D is ambiguous. In germline, CDR1 is LGHNA, CDR2 YSLEER. Deletions cut 0 bases from V and 13 bases from J, with 18 bases between. The CDR3 runs 14 residues.

This clonotype was observed a few times. The chain links TRBV18 to TRBJ2-7; 9 bases line up with TRBD2. Germline V gene sequence: CDR1 KGHSH, CDR2 LQKENI. Trimming removed 4 bases from V and 2 bases from J; junction bases left unmatched: 3. This CDR3 has 14 amino acids. DNA for the CDR3: TGTGCCAGCTCACTCATAGCGGGGGCCTACGAGCAGTACTTC. This translates into CASSLIAGAYEQYF.

This clonotype was detected ten times or more. The genes are TRBV28 and TRBJ1-1; D is undetermined. Trimming cost V 3 bases and J 0 bases, with 8 bases left between them. CDR1 and CDR2 from the germline V gene are MDHEN and SYDVKM. The length of the CDR3 is 14 residues. This CDR3 is CASSLSGLNTEAFF. For the CDR3, the DNA is TGTGCCAGCAGTTTGTCTGGCCTGAACACTGAAGCTTTCTTT.

This clonotype appeared a few times. The rearrangement links TRBV20-1 to TRBJ2-1, with 8 bases aligning to TRBD2. V shed 0 bases and J 6 bases; nucleotides not matched to a gene: 19. Germline CDR1 is DFQATT and CDR2 is SNEGSKA (reference sequence). The CDR3 is 19 residues long. CDR3 residues: CSARDLLSTSGILLNEQFF. The CDR3 region has the DNA TGCAGTGCTAGAGATCTCCTGTCAACTAGCGGAATCCTCCTCAATGAGCAGTTCTTC.

At least ten counts were recorded for this clonotype. The rearrangement joins TRBV12-3 or TRBV12-4 to TRBJ1-5; weak D call: TRBD1 (5 bases). V lost 2 bases and J 0 bases, leaving 8 bases between the germline ends. This CDR3 spans 15 amino acids. The CDR3 coding sequence is TGTGCCAGCAGTTTAACAGGTTATAGCAATCAGCCCCAGCATTTT. Protein: CASSLTGYSNQPQHF.

This clonotype was detected only a few times. The chain has TRBV20-1 and TRBJ2-1, with TRBD2 identical over 9 bases. CDR3 length equals 14 residues. Germline V gene data show CDR1 as DFQATT and CDR2 as SNEGSKA (reference sequence). Trimming removed 6 bases from V and 6 bases from J; junction bases left unmatched: 9. The CDR3 reads CSAQGLAIRNEQFF. CDR3 nucleotides: TGCAGTGCCCAGGGACTAGCTATCCGCAATGAGCAGTTCTTC.

This clonotype occurred a few times. V is TRBV24-1 and J is TRBJ1-2; possibly TRBD1 for D (5 bases). The V end lost 3 bases, the J end lost 2 bases, and 12 bases lay between the germline ends. This CDR3 spans 15 amino acids. Germline-derived CDR1 and CDR2 are KGHDR and SFDVKD. CDR3 loop: CATSDPGRDNYGYTF. The CDR3 DNA is TGTGCCACCAGTGATCCGGGACGCGACAACTATGGCTACACCTTC.

The sample holds a few counts of this clonotype. This chain uses TRBV6-5 with TRBJ2-3; perhaps TRBD1 as D (6 bases). The CDR3 extends over 16 amino acids. Germline CDR1 and CDR2: MNHEY and SVGAGI. Trimming took off 2 bases at V and 1 base at J, with 13 bases between the two ends. Written as DNA, the CDR3 is TGTGCCAGCAGTTACCGGGCTAACAGGGGCACAGATACGCAGTATTTT. Translating it yields CASSYRANRGTDTQYF.

The rearrangement joins TRBV27 to TRBJ1-2, with 7 positions matching TRBD1. CDR3 length: 15 amino acids. The germline gives CDR1 MNHEY, CDR2 SMNVEV (reference sequence). After removal of 5 bases from V and 4 bases from J, the junction contained 10 bases not matched to a gene. CDR3 nucleotide sequence: TGTGCCAGCAGTCCCTACCAGACAGGGTCCTATGGCTACACCTTC. This codes for CASSPYQTGSYGYTF.